The 27 T cell receptor beta chains reported below all come from one sample, sequenced in a study of metastatic and nonmetastatic thyroid tumors. Through MiXCR, TCRdb re-clonotyped the PCR reads. The sample records roughly 20,000 clones, around a third being singletons. Before thyroid surgery, none of the patients had received any treatment. Sequencing input: blood. These receptors were obtained from a female donor with papillary thyroid cancer or a benign thyroid nodule (not recorded which). Some clones in this sample may be carry-over from other donors' samples.

The chain uses TRBV29-1 and TRBJ1-1; 8 bases map to TRBD1. V dropped 4 bases and J dropped 4; count of bases not matched to a gene: 14. The CDR3 has 16 residues. CDR1 and CDR2 from the germline V gene are SQVTM and ANQGSEA. CDR3: CSVGGAGGVVSTEAFF. The CDR3 region has the DNA TGCAGCGTTGGTGGGGCAGGGGGCGTGGTAAGCACTGAAGCTTTCTTT.

This clone rates as medium-sized. The rearrangement uses TRBV6-5 and TRBJ1-2, with D hard to call. The CDR3 covers 14 residues. Germline V gene lookup returns CDR1 MNHEY and CDR2 SVGAGI. The ends were cut back, 2 bases at V and 3 bases at J, with 10 bases in the middle. The CDR3 here is CASSYGNRDYGYTF. CDR3 bases: TGTGCCAGCAGTTACGGAAACAGAGACTATGGCTACACCTTC.

This clone has at least ten counts. This chain uses TRBV6-1 with TRBJ1-2; TRBD1 aligns across 9 bases. Germline-derived CDR1 and CDR2 are MNHNS and SASEGT. CDR3 length: 15 residues. V was pared by 5 bases and J by 2 bases, with 6 bases of the junction left unmatched. DNA of the CDR3: TGTGCCAGCAGTAAACAGGGGGCTTTGAACTATGGCTACACCTTC. This translates into CASSKQGALNYGYTF.

This clone was picked up many times. The V call is TRBV19, the J call TRBJ1-1; D not resolved. Trimming stripped 9 bases from V and 0 bases from J, with 11 bases between. The CDR3 sequence is 13 residues long. Germline CDR1 is LNHDA and CDR2 is SQIVND (reference sequence). CDR3 nucleotides: TGTGCCAGCTCGTACTCCGTGAACACTGAAGCTTTCTTT. Translated, it gives CASSYSVNTEAFF.

This sequence joins TRBV11-1 and TRBJ1-1; D remains ambiguous. Germline assignment: CDR1 SGHAT and CDR2 FQDESV (reference sequence). Between the trimmed V and J ends, which lost 1 base and 3 bases, there was a span of 9 bases. This CDR3 region has 14 residues. The CDR3 DNA sequence: TGTGCCAGCAGCTTAGAACTGGCTTACACTGAAGCTTTCTTT. This encodes CASSLELAYTEAFF.

This clone has at least ten counts. The chain employs TRBV4-1 and TRBJ2-1; D unresolved. The germline V gene encodes CDR1 MGHRA and CDR2 YSYEKL. Trimming pared 5 bases from V and 12 bases from J, leaving 11 bases between. The CDR3 has 11 residues. The chain's CDR3 is CASSKHGLQFF. CDR3 coding DNA: TGCGCCAGCAGCAAACACGGCCTGCAGTTCTTC.

The chain is built from TRBV11-3 and TRBJ1-1; D unresolved. This CDR3 comprises 15 residues. V lost 9 bases and J 2 bases, leaving 19 bases between the germline ends. From germline, CDR1 is SGHNT and CDR2 YENEEA. CDR3 amino acids: CASGKGATFNTEAFF. In DNA form, the CDR3 reads TGTGCCAGTGGGAAGGGAGCCACCTTCAACACTGAAGCTTTCTTT.

Ten or more counts support this clone. The CDR3 protein is CASSSTGLNEQFF. The CDR3 DNA sequence: TGTGCCAGCAGCTCGACAGGTCTAAATGAGCAGTTCTTC. The chain combines TRBV13 with TRBJ2-1; tentative D call: TRBD1 (6 bases). Per the germline V gene, CDR1 is PRHDT and CDR2 is FYEKMQ (reference sequence). V dropped 4 bases and J dropped 7 bases, with 11 bases sitting between them. The CDR3 length is 13 residues. The entire variable domain, with the rest obtained from reference TRBV13 and TRBJ2-1, is as follows: AAGVIQSPRHLIKEKRETATLKCYPIPRHDTVYWYQQGPGQDPQFLISFYEKMQSDKGSIPDRFSAQQFSDYHSELNMSSLELGDSALYFCASSSTGLNEQFFGPGTRLTVL.

The sample holds many counts of this clone. This may arise from a read error, as a much more abundant clone is one base away. Other nucleotide sequences from this sample produce the same CDR3. V usage is TRBV5-1 and J usage is TRBJ2-3; either TRBD1 or TRBD2 may fit D (5 bases each). This CDR3 is 12 amino acids long. Trimming removed 2 bases at V and 6 bases at J, with 7 bases between. Germline assignment: CDR1 SGHRS and CDR2 YFSETQ. The CDR3 region has the DNA TGCGCCAGCAGCTTCGGGACGGATACGCAGTATTTT. Translating it yields CASSFGTDTQYF. The whole variable domain, filled in from reference TRBV5-1 and TRBJ2-3, reads KAGVTQTPRYLIKTRGQQVTLSCSPISGHRSVSWYQQTPGQGLQFLFEYFSETQRNKGNFPGRFSGRQFSNSRSEMNVSTLELGDSALYLCASSFGTDTQYFGPGTRLTVL.

The chain employs TRBV20-1 and TRBJ1-1; D is ambiguous. V lost 2 bases and J 4 bases, leaving 20 bases between the germline ends. This CDR3 comprises 16 residues. CDR1 is DFQATT and CDR2 is SNEGSKA in the germline V gene (reference sequence). As DNA, the CDR3 is TGCAGTGCTAGACCCCTGAGGGTTGGTGAGGGCACTGAAGCTTTCTTT. This gives the protein CSARPLRVGEGTEAFF.

The rearrangement joins TRBV5-1 to TRBJ2-1, with D uncertain. There are 14 residues in the CDR3. V gave up 0 bases and J gave up 9 bases, with 13 bases separating them. Germline V gene data show CDR1 as SGHRS and CDR2 as YFSETQ. Here the CDR3 DNA reads TGCGCCAGCAGCTTGGACCTTACCTGGGGTGAGCAGTTCTTC. Translating gives CASSLDLTWGEQFF.

By proportion, this clone is medium-sized. The chain uses TRBV6-1 and TRBJ2-7; no firm D call. In germline, CDR1 is MNHNS, CDR2 SASEGT. The V gene lost 2 bases and the J gene lost 2 bases, with 13 bases spanning the gap. There are 15 residues in the CDR3. CDR3 residues: CASSETSQAPYEQYF. The CDR3 DNA reads as TGTGCCAGCAGTGAAACAAGTCAGGCCCCCTACGAGCAGTACTTC.

Many counts were recorded for this clone. The CDR3, as DNA: TGTGCCACCAGCGGCTGGATAGGGGGGATGGATGAGCAGTTCTTC. It is translated as CATSGWIGGMDEQFF. V is TRBV15 and J is TRBJ2-1, with D perhaps being TRBD1 or TRBD2 (6 bases each). CDR1 and CDR2 (germline): LNHNV, YYDKDF (reference sequence). This CDR3 is 15 amino acids long. V lost 5 bases and J lost 8, with 19 bases in between. The variable domain in full, with the rest retrieved from reference TRBV15 and TRBJ2-1, is DAMVIQNPRYQVTQFGKPVTLSCSQTLNHNVMYWYQQKSSQAPKLLFHYYDKDFNNEADTPDNFQSRRPNTSFCFLDIRSPGLGDTAMYLCATSGWIGGMDEQFFGPGTRLTVL.

In its sample, this clone is medium-sized. The gene calls are TRBV20-1 and TRBJ2-3; TRBD2 aligns across 7 bases. Germline V gene lookup returns CDR1 DFQATT and CDR2 SNEGSKA (reference sequence). This CDR3 comprises 14 residues. The trim removed 5 bases at V and 2 bases at J, leaving 7 bases unmatched. This CDR3 is CSARPRDYTDTQYF. The CDR3 coding sequence is TGCAGTGCTCGCCCGAGGGACTACACAGATACGCAGTATTTT.

This clone counts as medium-sized. The V gene is TRBV11-1, the J gene TRBJ2-7; TRBD2 agrees at 11 bases. Germline lookup yields CDR1 SGHAT and CDR2 FQDESV (reference sequence). The CDR3 totals 16 residues. The junction had 4 bases not matched to a gene; V was cut back by 1 base and J by 2 bases. The chain's CDR3 is CASSLGLAGPTYEQYF. The CDR3 bases are TGTGCCAGCAGCTTAGGACTAGCGGGACCCACCTACGAGCAGTACTTC. The whole variable domain, remainder taken from reference TRBV11-1 and TRBJ2-7, is EAEVAQSPRYKITEKSQAVAFWCDPISGHATLYWYRQILGQGPELLVQFQDESVVDDSQLPKDRFSAERLKGVDSTLKIQPAELGDSAMYLCASSLGLAGPTYEQYFGPGTRLTVT.

At least ten counts were recorded for this clone. V is TRBV20-1 and J is TRBJ2-3, with D maybe TRBD1 (7 bases). V lost 3 bases, J lost 0 bases, and 13 bases lay in between. Germline CDR1 and CDR2: DFQATT and SNEGSKA (reference sequence). CDR3 length: 15 amino acids. The CDR3 DNA follows: TGCAGTGCTAGTAACCCAGGGGGGAGCACAGATACGCAGTATTTT. It encodes CSASNPGGSTDTQYF.

This clone is labeled as medium-sized. The V and J genes are TRBV15 and TRBJ1-6; D gene ambiguous. The CDR3 has 17 amino acids. Germline V gives CDR1 LNHNV, CDR2 YYDKDF (reference sequence). Trimming removed 0 bases at V and 8 bases at J, with 17 bases between. DNA of the CDR3: TGTGCCACCAGCAGAGATCCGGTTGCCCGGCTGTATTCACCCCTCCACTTT. It yields the protein CATSRDPVARLYSPLHF.

The chain links TRBV6-1 to TRBJ1-5; D uncertain. This CDR3 region has 14 residues. With 7 bases removed from V and 2 bases from J, the gap between germline ends came to 12 bases. CDR1 is MNHNS and CDR2 is SASEGT in the germline V gene. CDR3 residues: CASNTAGCNQPQHF. CDR3 coding DNA: TGTGCCAGCAACACGGCCGGGTGCAATCAGCCCCAGCATTTT.

Concerning this clone: This CDR3 fails to terminate in the conserved phenylalanine or tryptophan, so it likely reflects a read error. The chain is built from TRBV15 and TRBJ2-4; a weak D match, TRBD2 (5 bases). CDR3 length: 18 residues. Germline V gives CDR1 LNHNV, CDR2 YYDKDF (reference sequence). V shed 1 base and J shed 8 bases, with 24 bases lying between them. The DNA of the CDR3 is TGTGCCACCAGCAGAGTTGGTGAGCGGTACCAAGCCAATTACATTCAGTACGTC. It specifies CATSRVGERYQANYIQYV.

This clone was seen ten or more times. The J gene is TRBJ1-4, the V gene TRBV12-3 or TRBV12-4; D might be TRBD1 (5 bases). This CDR3 is built from 13 residues. V lost 5 bases to trimming and J lost 7 bases, with 11 bases between them. The CDR3 spells CASSPGWSEKLFF. CDR3 sequence (DNA): TGTGCCAGCAGTCCAGGGTGGAGTGAAAAACTGTTTTTT.

The chain carries TRBV24-1 and TRBJ1-5; 7 bases align to TRBD1. CDR1 is KGHDR and CDR2 is SFDVKD in the germline V gene. Trimming took 11 bases from V and 2 from J; bases not matched to a gene: 8. CDR3 length equals 14 residues. The CDR3 reads CAIEQGQGNQPQHF. As DNA, the CDR3 is TGTGCCATAGAACAGGGGCAGGGCAATCAGCCCCAGCATTTT.

The V call is TRBV5-1, the J call TRBJ2-5, with a possible D match to TRBD2 (5 bases). CDR3 length equals 15 residues. CDR1 SGHRS and CDR2 YFSETQ come from the germline V gene. V gave up 4 bases and J gave up 0 bases, with 13 bases separating them. CDR3 nucleotide sequence: TGCGCCAGCAGCCCATTCGGGGTTAACCAAGAGACCCAGTACTTC. Translating it yields CASSPFGVNQETQYF.

This clone was detected only once. The rearrangement joins TRBV11-2 to TRBJ2-1, with D possibly being TRBD2 (7 bases). Germline lookup yields CDR1 SGHAT and CDR2 FQNNGV. Trimming left V 4 bases short and J 4 bases short, with 14 bases between. The length of the CDR3 is 15 residues. The CDR3: CASSSGEGGYNEQFF. The CDR3 bases are TGTGCCAGCAGCTCCGGTGAGGGGGGGTACAATGAGCAGTTCTTC.

This clone was picked up a small number of times. This chain joins TRBV6-2 or TRBV6-3 and TRBJ2-7; D is possibly TRBD1 (6 bases). V shed 6 bases and J shed 9 bases, with 24 bases lying between them. The V gene's germline CDR1 is MNHEY and CDR2 SVGEGT. The CDR3 spans 15 residues. CDR3 DNA sequence: TGTGCCAGCAGCTCCTCGGGACACCCCTCCTCAGGGCAGTACTTC. It is translated as CASSSSGHPSSGQYF.

This clone was seen repeatedly, ten times or more. The chain has TRBV10-3 and TRBJ1-2; TRBD1 aligns across 8 bases. The germline V gene encodes CDR1 ENHRY and CDR2 SYGVKD. V shed 10 bases and J 2 bases; nucleotides not matched to a gene: 6. This CDR3 is built from 13 residues. CDR3 DNA sequence: TGTGCCACCCTGGACAGGGTAAACTATGGCTACACCTTC. This translates into CATLDRVNYGYTF.

Ten or more counts support this clone. The chain is built from TRBV2 and TRBJ2-3; 11 bases are shared with TRBD2. Unmatched junction bases numbered 14, after V lost 0 bases and J lost 3 bases. The CDR3 has 20 residues. Germline CDR1 SNHLY, CDR2 FYNNEI. The CDR3: CASSEAIGSGGAGLTDTQYF. The CDR3 DNA sequence: TGTGCCAGCAGTGAAGCGATCGGTAGCGGGGGGGCCGGGTTAACAGATACGCAGTATTTT. Full variable domain (outside the CDR3, taken from reference TRBV2 and TRBJ2-3): EPEVTQTPSHQVTQMGQEVILRCVPISNHLYFYWYRQILGQKVEFLVSFYNNEISEKSEIFDDQFSVERPDGSNFTLKIRSTKLEDSAMYFCASSEAIGSGGAGLTDTQYFGPGTRLTVL.

The rearrangement joins TRBV4-1 to TRBJ2-7, with 10 bases identical to TRBD1. V gave up 5 bases and J gave up 7 bases; unmatched junction bases: 5. The CDR3 spans 13 residues. Germline assignment: CDR1 MGHRA and CDR2 YSYEKL. As DNA, the CDR3 is TGCGCCAGCAGCTTGGACAGGGGGTGGGAGCAGTACTTC. It translates to CASSLDRGWEQYF.